What follows are 5 T cell receptor beta chains derived from one specimen sequenced in a study of blood T cell repertoires in COVID-19. The assay was immunoSEQ multiplex PCR, and TCRdb's table has in-frame clones only and misses some. This table has over 100,000 clones, about 80% appearing once. Sequenced sample: peripheral blood. The receptors here all came from a woman older than 75 with active or convalescent COVID-19.

The chain uses TRBV6-5 and TRBJ1-1; TRBD1 matches 8 bases. Germline V lookup: CDR1 MNHEY, CDR2 SVGAGI. The CDR3 spans 13 residues. V was pared by 8 bases and J by 3 bases, with 5 bases of the junction left unmatched. The CDR3: CASDLGQDTEAFF. The CDR3 DNA reads as TGTGCCAGCGACTTGGGACAGGACACTGAAGCTTTCTTT.

This clone was picked up one time. The genes are TRBV18 and TRBJ2-7; D ambiguous. V was pared by 2 bases and J by 4 bases, with 9 bases between. The germline CDR1 and CDR2 sequences are KGHSH and LQKENI. The CDR3 loop spans 13 amino acids. The CDR3 protein is CASSPSPQYEQYF. The DNA for the CDR3 is TGTGCCAGCTCACCAAGTCCACAGTACGAGCAGTACTTC. Looking up the rest from reference TRBV18 and TRBJ2-7 gives the full variable domain: NAGVMQNPRHLVRRRGQEARLRCSPMKGHSHVYWYRQLPEEGLKFMVYLQKENIIDESGMPKERFSAEFPKEGPSILRIQQVVRGDSAAYFCASSPSPQYEQYFGPGTRLTVT.

This sequence joins TRBV6-5 and TRBJ2-7; TRBD2 agrees at 12 bases. The CDR3 is made up of 15 amino acids. Trimming cost V 5 bases and J 2 bases; bases outside gene matches: 4. The germline CDR1 and CDR2 sequences are MNHEY and SVGAGI. The CDR3 region has the DNA TGTGCCAGCAGTCCTCTAGCGGGGGGGGCCTACGAGCAGTACTTC. This translates into CASSPLAGGAYEQYF.

The genes are TRBV5-6 and TRBJ1-4; 7 nucleotides align to TRBD1. Trimming at V came to 4 bases and at J to 7 bases, leaving 13 bases not matched to a gene. CDR1 SGHDT and CDR2 YYEEEE come from the germline V gene. There are 16 residues in the CDR3. In DNA form, the CDR3 reads TGTGCCAGCAGCCCTGGGACAGACCGAACCACTGAAAAACTGTTTTTT. Translated, it gives CASSPGTDRTTEKLFF.

The J gene is TRBJ1-1, the V gene TRBV27, with a weak D call TRBD1 (6 bases). Germline V gives CDR1 MNHEY, CDR2 SMNVEV (reference sequence). The CDR3 is made up of 14 amino acids. Trimming stripped 6 bases from V and 1 base from J, with 12 bases between. The CDR3 here is CASRHRVQNTEAFF. As DNA, the CDR3 is TGTGCCAGCAGACACAGGGTGCAGAACACTGAAGCTTTCTTT.